These 22 T cell receptor beta chains came from one sample sequenced in a study of cytomegalovirus exposure and HLA in healthy donors. The PCR was carried out with 60 Vbeta primers and 13 Jbeta primers. The repertoire was sequenced with immunoSEQ multiplex PCR; TCRdb's copy has only in-frame clones and lacks some. Of some 110,000 clones listed, about three quarters are singletons. The source material was PBMCs. Receptors were obtained from a woman under 30 in good health and CMV-seropositive.

The chain carries TRBV28 and TRBJ1-2, with D possibly TRBD1 on 6 matching bases. The CDR3 has 14 residues. Germline assignment: CDR1 MDHEN and CDR2 SYDVKM. Between the trimmed V and J ends, which lost 1 base and 4 bases, there was a span of 10 bases. CDR3: CASSLSGDLYGYTF. The CDR3 DNA reads as TGTGCCAGCAGTTTATCAGGGGACCTCTATGGCTACACCTTC.

The chain uses TRBV19 and TRBJ1-1, with D unclear. This CDR3 spans 12 amino acids. Germline values: CDR1 LNHDA, CDR2 SQIVND (reference sequence). With 5 bases removed from V and 6 bases from J, the gap between germline ends came to 10 bases. The DNA of the CDR3 is TGTGCCAGTAGTCCCGGGGTCCCTGAAGCTTTCTTT. Its translation is CASSPGVPEAFF.

Only a few counts were recorded for this clone. The chain is built from TRBV7-2 and TRBJ2-5; 7 bases are a match to TRBD2. This CDR3 region has 14 residues. With V trimmed by 3 bases and J by 4 bases, 5 bases remained unmatched. Germline CDR1 is SGHTA and CDR2 is FQGNSA. The CDR3 DNA is TGTGCCAGCAGCTTTCTCTCGGGGGGAGAGACCCAGTACTTC. Protein sequence: CASSFLSGGETQYF.

V gene TRBV28 combines with J gene TRBJ2-7, with D unclear. With 6 bases removed from V and 9 bases from J, the gap between germline ends came to 15 bases. The CDR3 has 12 amino acids. Per the germline V gene, CDR1 is MDHEN and CDR2 is SYDVKM. This CDR3 is CASSLTGARQYF. DNA for the CDR3: TGTGCCAGCAGCCTAACTGGAGCACGGCAGTACTTC.

V gene TRBV18 combines with J gene TRBJ1-4; perhaps TRBD1 as D (5 bases). CDR1 is KGHSH and CDR2 is LQKENI in the germline V gene. This CDR3 region has 15 residues. The V end lost 3 bases, the J end lost 3 bases, and 11 bases lay between the germline ends. CDR3 sequence reads: CASSPLTASNEKLFF. The CDR3 nucleotides read TGTGCCAGCTCACCCCTGACAGCGTCTAATGAAAAACTGTTTTTT.

The rearrangement uses TRBV19 and TRBJ2-1; D gene unclear. Germline V gene sequence: CDR1 LNHDA, CDR2 SQIVND (reference sequence). The V end lost 5 bases, the J end lost 7 bases, and 6 bases lay between the germline ends. The CDR3 has 11 residues. CDR3 nucleotides: TGTGCCAGTAGTCGGTCAAATGAGCAGTTCTTC. Encoded protein: CASSRSNEQFF.

This clone has only a few counts. The rearrangement uses TRBV7-6 and TRBJ1-4; D is unclear. Germline assignment: CDR1 SGHVS and CDR2 FNYEAQ. The CDR3 spans 15 residues. Trimming removed 1 base at V and 5 bases at J, with 11 bases between. The CDR3 nucleotides are TGTGCCAGCAGCTTAGGAGCGTCCCCAAATGAAAAACTGTTTTTT. Its protein is CASSLGASPNEKLFF.

In the case of this clone: As the CDR3 is not closed by the conserved phenylalanine or tryptophan, this likely results from a read error. No DNA is shown, since the ends of the CDR3 on it are uncertain; the CDR3 is the one TCRdb lists. The V and J genes are TRBV5-6 and TRBJ1-2; the table's D gene call, TRBD1, was not cross checked with the DNA. Germline V lookup: CDR1 SGHDT, CDR2 YYEEEE. The CDR3 contains 12 residues when both ends are counted. The CDR3 is CASSWGGTGPSL.

The V gene is TRBV29-1, the J gene TRBJ1-2; D might be TRBD1 (6 bases). With 5 bases removed from V and 3 bases from J, the gap between germline ends came to 7 bases. Germline CDR1 reads SQVTM; CDR2 reads ANQGSEA. This CDR3 region has 11 residues. CDR3 loop: CSVSGDYGYTF. As DNA, the CDR3 is TGCAGCGTTTCAGGGGACTATGGCTACACCTTC.

About this clone: One junction end does not reproduce the germline sequence, and a read error may be involved. V and J are TRBV7-9 and TRBJ1-4, with a possible D match to TRBD1 (5 bases). The CDR3 covers 16 residues. Germline V gives CDR1 SEHNR, CDR2 FQNEAQ (reference sequence). The CDR3, as DNA: TGTTCCAGCAGCCTCCAGACTAGGGGAGCTAATGAAAAACTGTTTTTT. Translation gives CSSSLQTRGANEKLFF.

This clone was counted between two and nine times. This is likely an artifact of a read error, given a far larger clone one base away. The chain joins TRBV19 to TRBJ2-3, with D possibly being TRBD1 (5 bases). The germline V and J ends were trimmed by 0 bases and 4 bases, with 14 bases remaining between them. CDR1 LNHDA and CDR2 SQIVND come from the germline V gene (reference sequence). CDR3 length equals 16 residues. CDR3 in DNA: TGTGCCAGTAGTATAGATCCGTACAGGCTATCAGATACGCAGTATTTT. Residues: CASSIDPYRLSDTQYF.

V and J are TRBV5-6 and TRBJ1-5; unclear D gene. V shed 3 bases and J shed 3 bases, with 7 bases lying between them. CDR3 length: 13 amino acids. Germline assignment: CDR1 SGHDT and CDR2 YYEEEE. In DNA form, the CDR3 reads TGTGCCAGCAGCTATGAGCCCAATCAGCCCCAGCATTTT. This sequence encodes CASSYEPNQPQHF.

The rearrangement links TRBV5-1 to TRBJ2-1; weak D call: TRBD2 (6 bases). With 1 base removed from V and 0 bases from J, the gap between germline ends came to 14 bases. This CDR3 is 17 amino acids long. CDR1 is SGHRS and CDR2 is YFSETQ in the germline V gene. CDR3 in amino acids: CASSLLGSASSYNEQFF. The CDR3, as DNA: TGCGCCAGCAGCTTGCTCGGGAGCGCGAGCTCCTACAATGAGCAGTTCTTC.

This clone was counted a few times. The rearrangement links TRBV7-8 to TRBJ2-7; D perhaps matches TRBD2 (6 bases). Looked up from germline, CDR1 is SGHVS and CDR2 is FQNEAQ. Between the trimmed V and J ends, which lost 3 bases and 12 bases, there was a span of 18 bases. The CDR3 spans 13 residues. The CDR3 region is CASSFDAGFEGYF. In nucleotides, the CDR3 is TGTGCCAGCAGCTTTGACGCGGGGTTTGAGGGGTACTTC.

The V call is TRBV5-1, the J call TRBJ2-1, with 8 bases identical to TRBD2. The CDR3 length is 12 residues. V lost 4 bases, J lost 10 bases, and 4 bases stayed unmatched. Germline V lookup: CDR1 SGHRS, CDR2 YFSETQ. The CDR3 DNA follows: TGCGCCAGCAGCACCGGACTAGCCGAGCAGTTCTTC. Amino acids: CASSTGLAEQFF.

The chain combines TRBV19 with TRBJ2-1, with TRBD2 matching 9 bases. J gave up 2 bases and V 7 bases, and 3 bases lay outside the gene matches. Germline CDR1 reads LNHDA; CDR2 reads SQIVND (reference sequence). The CDR3 extends over 14 amino acids. CDR3 sequence: CASTPSGAYNEQFF. The CDR3 coding sequence is TGTGCCAGTACCCCTAGCGGGGCCTACAATGAGCAGTTCTTC.

The rearrangement links TRBV4-1 to TRBJ2-2, with 7 bases aligning to TRBD2. This CDR3 is 18 amino acids long. From germline, CDR1 is MGHRA and CDR2 YSYEKL. With 0 bases clipped from V and 1 base from J, the junction kept 8 bases outside the gene matches. The CDR3 sequence: CASSQDEWVAGNTGELFF. The CDR3 coding sequence is TGCGCCAGCAGCCAAGATGAGTGGGTAGCGGGGAACACCGGGGAGCTGTTTTTT.

The chain carries TRBV5-1 and TRBJ2-5, with D perhaps TRBD1 (6 bases). Germline values: CDR1 SGHRS, CDR2 YFSETQ. The V and J ends lost 1 base and 3 bases respectively, with 13 bases between them. This CDR3 spans 15 amino acids. The CDR3 DNA sequence: TGCGCCAGCAGCTTGCCAGGGGAAGAGGAAGAGACCCAGTACTTC. The encoded protein is CASSLPGEEEETQYF.

The chain carries TRBV9 and TRBJ2-2; 10 bases map to TRBD2. Germline loops: CDR1 SGDLS, CDR2 YYNGEE. This CDR3 is 16 amino acids long. With 5 bases clipped from V and 7 bases from J, the junction kept 11 bases outside the gene matches. The DNA of the CDR3 is TGTGCCAGCAGTCCGACCGGGACTAGCGTCTTCGGGGAGCTGTTTTTT. Its protein product is CASSPTGTSVFGELFF.

The V gene is TRBV7-2, the J gene TRBJ1-1; D might be TRBD1 (6 bases). The CDR3 contains 14 residues. V lost 0 bases to trimming and J lost 5 bases, with 10 bases between them. Germline lookup yields CDR1 SGHTA and CDR2 FQGNSA. CDR3 coding DNA: TGTGCCAGCAGCTTAGCGGGGGGGCGGACTGAAGCTTTCTTT. It yields the protein CASSLAGGRTEAFF.

The chain recombines TRBV30 with TRBJ1-5; 7 positions agree with TRBD1. Trimming at V came to 1 base and at J to 4 bases, leaving 4 bases not matched to a gene. The CDR3 sequence is 14 residues long. Germline CDR1 and CDR2: GTSNPN and SVGIG (reference sequence). The CDR3 loop is CAWSGGTENQPQHF. The CDR3 DNA follows: TGTGCCTGGAGTGGAGGGACAGAAAATCAGCCCCAGCATTTT.

The chain carries TRBV27 and TRBJ1-2; TRBD1 agrees at 7 bases. CDR1 and CDR2 (germline): MNHEY, SMNVEV (reference sequence). The ends lost 4 bases at V and 3 bases at J; junction bases unmatched: 5. The CDR3 is 14 amino acids. CDR3 in amino acids: CASSSQGQYYGYTF. CDR3 coding DNA: TGTGCCAGCAGTTCACAGGGACAGTACTATGGCTACACCTTC.